The clone carrying this T cell receptor (beta chain) came up many times. This entry belongs to a study of T cells in Graves' hyperthyroidism and ophthalmopathy. Study background: Pretreatment peripheral blood was obtained at initial diagnosis.

RNA transcripts provided the source from which TCR beta CDR3 regions were amplified. The HTBI primer set drove a first-round RT-PCR of the TCR CDR3. TCRdb analysed the multiplex PCR reads with MiXCR anew, one entry per CDR3 protein. The table lists hundreds of thousands of distinct CDR3 sequences, about 20% of them singletons, with 3% to 4.5% in the top ten. This CDR3 contains 18 residues. The V gene end was trimmed by 6 bases and the J gene end by 4 bases; junction bases not matched to a gene: 9. In germline, CDR1 is LNHNV, CDR2 YYDKDF (reference sequence). Sequencing used blood. V usage is TRBV15 and J usage is TRBJ2-2, with 15 bases aligning to TRBD2. The TCR comes from a woman aged 18 to 35 with Graves' hyperthyroidism. For the CDR3, the DNA is TGTGCCACCAGAGTGGGACTAGCGGGGGGCCGTGGCACCGGGGAGCTGTTTTTT. Its translation: CATRVGLAGGRGTGELFF.